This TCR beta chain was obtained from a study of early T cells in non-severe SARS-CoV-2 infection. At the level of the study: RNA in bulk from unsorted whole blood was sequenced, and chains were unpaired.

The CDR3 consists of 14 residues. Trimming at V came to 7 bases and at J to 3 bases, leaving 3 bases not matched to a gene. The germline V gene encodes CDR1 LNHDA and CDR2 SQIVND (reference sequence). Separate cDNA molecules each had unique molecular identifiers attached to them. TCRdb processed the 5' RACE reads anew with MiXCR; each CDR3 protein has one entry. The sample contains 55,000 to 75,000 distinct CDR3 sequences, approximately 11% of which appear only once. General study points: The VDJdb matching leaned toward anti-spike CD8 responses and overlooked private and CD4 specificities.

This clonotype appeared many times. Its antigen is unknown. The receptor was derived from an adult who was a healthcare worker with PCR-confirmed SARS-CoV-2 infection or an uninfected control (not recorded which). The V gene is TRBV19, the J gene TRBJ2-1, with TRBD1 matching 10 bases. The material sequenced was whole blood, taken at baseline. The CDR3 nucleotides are TGTGCCAGTAAGGGGGACAGGGGCTACAATGAGCAGTTCTTC. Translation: CASKGDRGYNEQFF.